The 17 T cell receptor beta chains listed next were all sequenced from one sample in a study of shared clonotypes between healthy human individuals. Some clones are missing from TCRdb's copy, which holds only in-frame ones; the method was immunoSEQ multiplex PCR. This repertoire shows 1,500,000 or so clones, 98% to 99% found once; its top ten account for approximately 0.4%. The specimen was naive CD4+ T cells sorted from blood. Stated subset: CD45RA+ positively selected. These receptor sequences come from a young man in good health.

The CDR3 sequence is CASSQTPLKGEQFF. The CDR3 DNA reads TGTGCCAGCAGCCAGACCCCGTTGAAGGGGGAGCAGTTCTTC. J is TRBJ2-1 and V is TRBV11-3, with D possibly being TRBD1 (5 bases). Germline CDR1 and CDR2: SGHNT and YENEEA. The CDR3 has 14 amino acids. V was clipped by 5 bases and J by 10 bases, with 18 bases between them. Using reference TRBV11-3 and TRBJ2-1 for the parts outside the CDR3, the full variable domain is EAGVVQSPRYKIIEKKQPVAFWCNPISGHNTLYWYLQNLGQGPELLIRYENEEAVDDSQLPKDRFSAERLKGVDSTLKIQPAELGDSAVYLCASSQTPLKGEQFFGPGTRLTVL.

The gene calls are TRBV14 and TRBJ2-7, with 9 bases identical to TRBD1. The CDR3 covers 14 residues. J was trimmed by 8 bases and V by 5 bases; bases with no gene match: 10. The V gene's germline CDR1 is SGHDN and CDR2 FVKESK. This chain's CDR3 is CASSSRDRATKQYF. CDR3 nucleotide sequence: TGTGCCAGCAGCTCCCGGGACAGGGCTACGAAGCAGTACTTC.

For this clone: The sample has other DNA sequences that encode this CDR3 too. V and J are TRBV20-1 and TRBJ2-7; no definite D call. CDR3 size: 11 residues. V gave up 3 bases and J gave up 3 bases, with 6 bases separating them. Germline V gene lookup returns CDR1 DFQATT and CDR2 SNEGSKA (reference sequence). CDR3: CSARSGYEQYF. CDR3 DNA sequence: TGCAGTGCTAGGTCAGGCTACGAGCAGTACTTC.

The chain employs TRBV14 and TRBJ2-1, with 15 nucleotides matching TRBD2. The CDR3 is 21 residues long. Trimming took 0 bases from V and 4 from J; bases not matched to a gene: 13. Germline V lookup: CDR1 SGHDN, CDR2 FVKESK. The CDR3 DNA reads TGTGCCAGCAGCCAAGATTTCTCCGGGACTAGCGGGAGGAAGGGTTACAATGAGCAGTTCTTC. It is translated as CASSQDFSGTSGRKGYNEQFF.

On this clone itself: This same CDR3 is encoded by further DNA sequences in the sample. This rearrangement joins TRBV19 to TRBJ2-1; 7 bases match TRBD2. The trim removed 2 bases at V and 3 bases at J, leaving 4 bases unmatched. From germline, CDR1 is LNHDA and CDR2 SQIVND (reference sequence). The CDR3 runs to 15 residues. CDR3 loop: CASSITGTNYNEQFF. In nucleotides, the CDR3 is TGTGCCAGTAGTATAACCGGGACTAACTACAATGAGCAGTTCTTC.

The chain links TRBV2 to TRBJ1-1; 7 nucleotides match TRBD1. This CDR3 spans 15 amino acids. Trimming took 6 bases from V and 1 from J; bases not matched to a gene: 8. Looked up from germline, CDR1 is SNHLY and CDR2 is FYNNEI. The CDR3 nucleotides read TGTGCCAGCAGGGAGACAGGGAAGGAGAACACTGAAGCTTTCTTT. Its protein product is CASRETGKENTEAFF.

This chain connects TRBV18 to TRBJ2-7; 7 bases fit TRBD2. The CDR3 is made up of 14 amino acids. With 1 base clipped from V and 6 bases from J, the junction kept 6 bases outside the gene matches. Germline assignment: CDR1 KGHSH and CDR2 LQKENI. This chain's CDR3 is CASSPLGREGEQYF. In DNA, the CDR3 is TGTGCCAGCTCACCACTTGGCAGGGAGGGCGAGCAGTACTTC.

This clone was picked up one time. This chain joins TRBV2 and TRBJ2-4; 7 nucleotides match TRBD1. The length of the CDR3 is 15 residues. The trim removed 8 bases at V and 0 bases at J, leaving 7 bases unmatched. Germline values: CDR1 SNHLY, CDR2 FYNNEI. The CDR3: CASGGQSLAKNIQYF. The CDR3 DNA reads as TGTGCCAGCGGGGGACAGTCTCTAGCCAAAAACATTCAGTACTTC.

The V call is TRBV7-3, the J call TRBJ2-7; 8 bases map to TRBD2. The V gene end was trimmed by 10 bases and the J gene end by 3 bases; junction bases not matched to a gene: 11. Germline loops: CDR1 SGHTA, CDR2 FQGTGA. This CDR3 has 14 residues. The CDR3 reads CATIRSGSVYEQYF. The CDR3 DNA reads as TGTGCCACTATCAGGAGCGGGAGTGTCTACGAGCAGTACTTC.

This clone is a singleton in its sample. The chain links TRBV28 to TRBJ2-7; 7 bases are shared with TRBD2. CDR1 and CDR2 from the germline V gene are MDHEN and SYDVKM. CDR3 size: 14 residues. V lost 8 bases, J lost 0 bases, and 7 bases stayed unmatched. The CDR3 bases are TGTGCCAGCGGGGAGCTAGCGGACTCCTACGAGCAGTACTTC. Its protein product is CASGELADSYEQYF.

To note about this clone: Other DNA sequences within the sample encode an identical CDR3. This chain connects TRBV5-6 to TRBJ2-1; unclear D gene. This CDR3 is built from 15 residues. CDR1 and CDR2 (germline): SGHDT, YYEEEE. The germline V and J ends were trimmed by 0 bases and 1 base, with 8 bases remaining between them. The CDR3 sequence: CASSLVGRSYNEQFF. Here the CDR3 DNA reads TGTGCCAGCAGCTTGGTGGGTAGGTCCTACAATGAGCAGTTCTTC.

This rearrangement joins TRBV9 to TRBJ1-1; a weak D match, TRBD1 (6 bases). The germline gives CDR1 SGDLS, CDR2 YYNGEE. V lost 4 bases and J 0 bases, leaving 10 bases between the germline ends. The CDR3 spans 14 residues. This CDR3 is CASSPRTVNTEAFF. The CDR3 bases are TGTGCCAGCAGCCCCCGGACAGTGAACACTGAAGCTTTCTTT.

V gene TRBV29-1 combines with J gene TRBJ1-1; perhaps TRBD1 as D (6 bases). V lost 6 bases and J lost 0, with 14 bases in between. This CDR3 contains 14 residues. Germline V gene lookup returns CDR1 SQVTM and CDR2 ANQGSEA. The CDR3 loop is CSVGRTALNTEAFF. The CDR3 nucleotides read TGCAGCGTAGGACGGACAGCCTTGAACACTGAAGCTTTCTTT.

The J gene is TRBJ1-1, the V gene TRBV5-1, with 7 bases fitting TRBD1. V shed 4 bases and J 0 bases; nucleotides not matched to a gene: 6. Germline CDR1 is SGHRS and CDR2 is YFSETQ. The CDR3 runs to 15 residues. The CDR3 nucleotides read TGCGCCAGCAGCAGAGGACAGGCGATGAACACTGAAGCTTTCTTT. Translation gives CASSRGQAMNTEAFF.

The chain links TRBV2 to TRBJ1-2; D perhaps matches TRBD1 (5 bases). Germline V gene sequence: CDR1 SNHLY, CDR2 FYNNEI. V gave up 11 bases and J gave up 0 bases, with 10 bases separating them. The CDR3 has 12 residues. In DNA form, the CDR3 reads TGTGCCGGCGGGGCAGCTAACTATGGCTACACCTTC. Translating it yields CAGGAANYGYTF. Variable domain in full (rest from reference TRBV2 and TRBJ1-2): EPEVTQTPSHQVTQMGQEVILRCVPISNHLYFYWYRQILGQKVEFLVSFYNNEISEKSEIFDDQFSVERPDGSNFTLKIRSTKLEDSAMYFCAGGAANYGYTFGSGTRLTVV.

This chain connects TRBV7-2 to TRBJ2-7; D remains unclear. The CDR3 length is 12 residues. Germline V lookup: CDR1 SGHTA, CDR2 FQGNSA. Between the trimmed V and J ends, which lost 5 bases and 9 bases, there was a span of 14 bases. CDR3 residues: CASSLPFQAQYF. CDR3 DNA sequence: TGTGCCAGCAGCCTCCCTTTTCAGGCGCAGTACTTC.

The genes are TRBV10-2 and TRBJ2-2; no clear D. The germline V and J ends were trimmed by 7 bases and 5 bases, with 14 bases remaining between them. CDR1 and CDR2 (germline): WSHSY, SAAADI. The CDR3 runs 14 residues. The DNA of the CDR3 is TGCGCCAGCACGTTGGGAAAAATTACCGGGGAGCTGTTTTTT. Amino acid sequence: CASTLGKITGELFF.